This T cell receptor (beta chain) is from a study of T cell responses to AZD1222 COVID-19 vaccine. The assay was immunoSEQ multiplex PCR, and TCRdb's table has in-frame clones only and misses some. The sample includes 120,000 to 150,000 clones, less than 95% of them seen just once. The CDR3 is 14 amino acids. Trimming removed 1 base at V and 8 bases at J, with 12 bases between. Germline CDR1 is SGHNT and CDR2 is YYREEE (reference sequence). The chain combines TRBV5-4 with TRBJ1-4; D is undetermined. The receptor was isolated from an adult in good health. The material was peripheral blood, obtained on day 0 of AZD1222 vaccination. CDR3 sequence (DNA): TGTGCCAGCAGCTTGAACAGCCGCTTAGAAAAACTGTTTTTT. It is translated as CASSLNSRLEKLFF.